This T cell receptor beta chain originates from a study of cytomegalovirus exposure and HLA in healthy donors. Study-wide results and caveats: There were under 200 TCR beta chains listed as cytomegalovirus-associated.

Concerning this clone itself: Its antigen remains unknown.

The CDR3 contains 13 residues. Trimming shortened V by 2 bases and J by 1 base, and 5 bases separated the two germline ends. The germline gives CDR1 SNHLY, CDR2 FYNNEI. PCR primers comprised 60 Vbeta and 13 Jbeta primers. The assay was immunoSEQ multiplex PCR, and TCRdb's table has in-frame clones only and misses some. The repertoire holds approximately 92,000 clones, with roughly 80% as singletons. Sequenced input: PBMCs. This TCR was recovered from a girl aged 2-9 years in good health and CMV-seropositive. The genes are TRBV2 and TRBJ1-1; D unclear. The CDR3 nucleotides are TGTGCCAGCAGTGAACAGTCGAACACTGAAGCTTTCTTT. Its translation: CASSEQSNTEAFF.